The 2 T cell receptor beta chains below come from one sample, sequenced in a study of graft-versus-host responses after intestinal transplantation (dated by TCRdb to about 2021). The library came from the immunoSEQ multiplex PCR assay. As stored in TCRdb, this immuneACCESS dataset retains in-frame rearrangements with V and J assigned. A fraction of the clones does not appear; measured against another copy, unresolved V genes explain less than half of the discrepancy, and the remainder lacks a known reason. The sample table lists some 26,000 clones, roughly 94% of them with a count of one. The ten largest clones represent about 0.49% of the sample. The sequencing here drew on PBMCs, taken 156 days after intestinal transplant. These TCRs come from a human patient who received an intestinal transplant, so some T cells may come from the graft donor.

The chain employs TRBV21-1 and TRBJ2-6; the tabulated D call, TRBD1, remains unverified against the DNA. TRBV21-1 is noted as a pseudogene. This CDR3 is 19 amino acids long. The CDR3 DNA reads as TGTGCCAGCAGCGAGGAAGGACAGGGCCAAATCTCTGGGGCCAACGTCCTGACTTTC. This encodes CASSEEGQGQISGANVLTF.

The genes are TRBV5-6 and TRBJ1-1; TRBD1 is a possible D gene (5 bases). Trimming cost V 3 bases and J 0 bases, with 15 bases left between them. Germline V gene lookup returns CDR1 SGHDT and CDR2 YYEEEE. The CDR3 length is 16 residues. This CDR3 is CASSSPIGRVNTEAFF. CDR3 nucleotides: TGTGCCAGCAGCTCCCCCATAGGCAGGGTGAACACTGAAGCTTTCTTT.